These 29 T cell receptor beta chains share one sample of origin, sequenced in a study of regulatory T cells in long-lasting Graves disease. Arm-PCR of CDR3 regions and iRepertoire HTBI primers were the basis on which TCR beta libraries were built. TCRdb re-called the multiplex PCR reads with MiXCR, one entry per CDR3 protein. The table shows around 250,000 distinct CDR3 sequences, with roughly a fifth occurring only once. Documented time point: newly diagnosed GD, antithyroid drugs for less than 3 months. The TCR library was made from RNA that had been extracted from PBMCs in TRIzol. The source material was peripheral blood mononuclear cells (PBMCs), sampled at new diagnosis, from a patient treated with antithyroid drugs. These receptors came from a female donor with Graves disease.

This sequence joins TRBV5-1 and TRBJ2-1, with 7 nucleotides matching TRBD1. With 7 bases clipped from V and 10 bases from J, the junction kept 14 bases outside the gene matches. Germline CDR1 is SGHRS and CDR2 is YFSETQ. The CDR3 totals 14 residues. CDR3 bases: TGCGCCAGCCAAGGGGGCTTCCCCTCCTACGAGCAGTTCTTC. This encodes CASQGGFPSYEQFF.

The CDR3, as DNA: TGCAGTGCAAAAGACATACTGGGAGCCTACGAGCAGTACTTC. It encodes CSAKDILGAYEQYF. The rearrangement uses TRBV20-1 and TRBJ2-7, with D tentatively TRBD2 (5 bases). The CDR3 runs 14 residues. With 6 bases removed from V and 2 bases from J, the gap between germline ends came to 17 bases. Germline CDR1 is DFQATT and CDR2 is SNEGSKA (reference sequence).

This clonotype appeared a few times. One junction end does not reproduce the germline sequence, and a read error may be involved. The rearrangement links TRBV18 to TRBJ2-5, with D perhaps matching TRBD2 (7 bases). Looked up from germline, CDR1 is KGHSH and CDR2 is LQKENI. This CDR3 region has 16 residues. CDR3 region: CASSPGGPFPQETLYF. The CDR3, as DNA: TGTGCCAGCTCACCCGGGGGGCCATTCCCTCAAGAGACCCTGTACTTC.

The sample holds a few counts of this clonotype. This likely comes from a read error, as the CDR3 has no conserved phenylalanine or tryptophan at its end. The DNA is left out, because the CDR3 cannot be placed on it with certainty; the CDR3 is given as TCRdb lists it. The rearrangement links TRBV6-5 to TRBJ2-7; the table calls TRBD1, which could not be checked here. The CDR3 is 12 residues long, ends included. Germline CDR1 MNHEY, CDR2 SVGAGI. This CDR3 reads CASSYDGDRVWI.

There are many counts of this clonotype. V gene TRBV10-3 combines with J gene TRBJ2-5, with 7 bases matching TRBD1. Germline V gene lookup returns CDR1 ENHRY and CDR2 SYGVKD. Unmatched junction bases numbered 9, after V lost 7 bases and J lost 4 bases. The CDR3 has 14 residues. The CDR3 DNA reads as TGTGCCATCAAGGGGGCAGGGGAGAGAGAGACCCAGTACTTC. It translates to CAIKGAGERETQYF.

For this clonotype: A read error is the likely source, as a far larger clone sits one nucleotide away. The gene calls are TRBV2 and TRBJ2-3; TRBD2 agrees at 9 bases. The CDR3 has 16 amino acids. J gave up 4 bases and V 7 bases, and 12 bases lay outside the gene matches. Germline V CDR1 and CDR2: SNHLY, FYNNEI. The CDR3 loop is CASIRRAGGLADTQYF. DNA of the CDR3: TGTGCCAGCATCAGGAGGGCGGGGGGGTTGGCAGATACGCAGTATTTT.

This clonotype was counted many times. The junction shows a germline mismatch at one end, possibly a read error. V gene TRBV4-1 combines with J gene TRBJ2-3; 9 positions agree with TRBD2. Per the germline V gene, CDR1 is MGHRA and CDR2 is YSYEKL. The CDR3 totals 14 residues. Here the CDR3 reads CASSQGLAGGTQYF. Here the CDR3 DNA reads TGTGCCAGCAGCCAGGGACTAGCCGGAGGTACGCAGTATTTT.

This clonotype was observed at least ten times. The chain uses TRBV7-8 and TRBJ2-2; TRBD1 is a possible D gene (5 bases). CDR1 and CDR2 from the germline V gene are SGHVS and FQNEAQ. The V and J ends lost 5 bases and 1 base respectively, with 11 bases between them. The CDR3 sequence is 15 residues long. This CDR3 is CASSADRWNTGELFF. As DNA, the CDR3 is TGTGCCAGCAGCGCCGACAGATGGAACACCGGGGAGCTGTTTTTT.

As to this clonotype: One base away lies a much larger clone, so this may be a sequencing read error. The chain is built from TRBV5-1 and TRBJ2-3; perhaps TRBD2 as D (5 bases). CDR1 is SGHRS, CDR2 YFSETQ, per germline. The CDR3 length is 15 residues. The CDR3 DNA follows: TGCGCCAGCAGCCGCCGTTCCGCTAGCACAGATACGCGGTATTTT. This codes for CASSRRSASTDTRYF.

V is TRBV2 and J is TRBJ1-2; possibly TRBD1 for D (5 bases). The ends were cut back, 6 bases at V and 2 bases at J, with 10 bases in the middle. Germline values: CDR1 SNHLY, CDR2 FYNNEI. The CDR3 runs to 13 residues. For the CDR3, the DNA is TGTGCCAGCAGACAGGAGCTAAACTATGGCTACACCTTC. Translated: CASRQELNYGYTF.

The table lists this clonotype with a count of one. This is likely an artifact of a read error, given a far larger clone one base away. The V call is TRBV6-5, the J call TRBJ2-1; a possible D gene is TRBD2 (6 bases). The CDR3 extends over 15 amino acids. Germline V gene sequence: CDR1 MNHEY, CDR2 SVGAGI. Trimming shortened V by 6 bases and J by 8 bases, and 20 bases separated the two germline ends. The CDR3: CASSTGGNAYDEQFF. The CDR3, as DNA: TGTGCCAGCAGCACGGGCGGGAACGCATACGATGAGCAGTTCTTC.

On this clonotype itself: Given a far larger clone just one base away, this is likely a sequencing read error. The gene calls are TRBV6-1 and TRBJ1-1; D is unclear. Germline CDR1 is MNHNS and CDR2 is SASEGT. The CDR3 has 12 residues. V was clipped by 8 bases and J by 4 bases, with 11 bases between them. DNA for the CDR3: TGTGCCAGCTCTCGGATTAGCACTGAAGCTTTCTTT. Translation: CASSRISTEAFF.

This clonotype showed up many times. V is TRBV6-5 and J is TRBJ1-2, with D unresolved. The CDR3 runs 12 residues. Trimming left V 2 bases short and J 8 bases short, with 9 bases between. In germline, CDR1 is MNHEY, CDR2 SVGAGI. CDR3 sequence (DNA): TGTGCCAGCAGTTACGGATTGGGAGGCTACACCTTC. It translates to CASSYGLGGYTF.

This clonotype has ten or more counts. The chain recombines TRBV10-3 with TRBJ2-7; TRBD2 agrees at 14 bases. This CDR3 has 14 amino acids. Germline assignment: CDR1 ENHRY and CDR2 SYGVKD. With 2 bases clipped from V and 6 bases from J, the junction kept 0 bases outside the gene matches. This CDR3 reads CAISEGTSGGEQYF. In nucleotides, the CDR3 is TGTGCCATCAGTGAGGGGACTAGCGGGGGCGAGCAGTACTTC.

The chain links TRBV7-2 to TRBJ2-7; no clear D gene. V dropped 3 bases and J dropped 4 bases, with 13 bases sitting between them. Germline loops: CDR1 SGHTA, CDR2 FQGNSA. This CDR3 comprises 14 residues. The CDR3 sequence: CASSFEDYLYEQYF. CDR3 coding DNA: TGTGCCAGCAGCTTTGAGGATTACCTGTACGAGCAGTACTTC.

Note on this clonotype: Being one base from a much bigger clone, this may be a read error. V usage is TRBV9 and J usage is TRBJ2-1; perhaps D is TRBD1 or TRBD2 (5 bases each). Germline V gives CDR1 SGDLS, CDR2 YYNGEE. There are 16 residues in the CDR3. Trimming took off 4 bases at V and 2 bases at J, with 16 bases between the two ends. CDR3 in amino acids: CASSPRQVGAYNEQFF. The CDR3 DNA is TGTGCCAGCAGCCCTCGCCAAGTGGGGGCCTACAATGAGCAGTTCTTC.

This clonotype was seen repeatedly, ten times or more. The gene calls are TRBV3-1 and TRBJ1-3; no firm D call. CDR3 length equals 14 residues. V gave up 2 bases and J gave up 0 bases, with 5 bases separating them. Germline CDR1 and CDR2: LGHDT and YNNKEL (reference sequence). In DNA, the CDR3 is TGTGCCAGCAGCCAAACAGACTCTGGAAACACCATATATTTT. It codes for CASSQTDSGNTIYF.

This clonotype was seen at least ten times. This chain links TRBV27 with TRBJ1-5; D ambiguous. This CDR3 region has 15 residues. Trimming cost V 3 bases and J 5 bases, with 14 bases left between them. Germline assignment: CDR1 MNHEY and CDR2 SMNVEV (reference sequence). The CDR3 here is CASSFLGNDHQPQHF. For the CDR3, the DNA is TGTGCCAGCAGTTTCTTGGGTAACGATCATCAGCCCCAGCATTTT.

In this sample, this clonotype turned up many times. J is TRBJ2-7 and V is TRBV15, with TRBD1 matching 9 bases. Per germline, CDR1 LNHNV and CDR2 YYDKDF (reference sequence). The V segment lost 1 base and the J segment 5 bases; nucleotides outside the gene matches: 6. The CDR3 contains 15 residues. The DNA for the CDR3 is TGTGCCACCAGCAGAGTGCTACAGGGGGCCAACGAGCAGTACTTC. This translates into CATSRVLQGANEQYF.

This clonotype was picked up many times. This rearrangement joins TRBV3-1 to TRBJ2-7, with 14 bases that match TRBD2. The length of the CDR3 is 15 residues. Per germline, CDR1 LGHDT and CDR2 YNNKEL (reference sequence). The trim removed 4 bases at V and 2 bases at J, leaving 1 base unmatched. CDR3 amino acids: CASSPGLAGAYEQYF. Here the CDR3 DNA reads TGTGCCAGCAGCCCGGGACTAGCGGGGGCCTACGAGCAGTACTTC.

This clonotype appeared many times. The chain links TRBV11-3 to TRBJ2-3; 8 bases match TRBD2. V lost 5 bases to trimming and J lost 0 bases; unmatched junction nucleotides: 4. This CDR3 region has 15 residues. CDR1 and CDR2 (germline): SGHNT, YENEEA. The CDR3 loop is CASSLSGTSTDTQYF. The DNA of the CDR3 is TGTGCCAGCAGCCTTAGCGGGACTAGCACAGATACGCAGTATTTT.

This chain connects TRBV29-1 to TRBJ2-2; a weak D match, TRBD2 (6 bases). V dropped 4 bases and J dropped 4 bases, with 16 bases sitting between them. This CDR3 has 15 residues. The germline CDR1 and CDR2 sequences are SQVTM and ANQGSEA. CDR3 nucleotide sequence: TGCAGCGTTGGGCCGGTTAGCGGTGGCACCGGGGAGCTGTTTTTT. Residues: CSVGPVSGGTGELFF.

This clonotype has at least ten counts. The chain couples TRBV20-1 to TRBJ2-1, with D tentatively TRBD1 or TRBD2 (5 bases each). This CDR3 region has 13 residues. The V end lost 6 bases, the J end lost 5 bases, and 14 bases lay between the germline ends. Looked up from germline, CDR1 is DFQATT and CDR2 is SNEGSKA (reference sequence). CDR3 loop: CSAPPGANNEQFF. Here the CDR3 DNA reads TGCAGTGCCCCCCCCGGGGCTAACAATGAGCAGTTCTTC.

This clonotype was seen more than once but under ten times. The CDR3 sequence: CASRPPGTQETQYF. The CDR3 bases are TGCGCCAGCAGACCGCCAGGCACCCAAGAGACCCAGTACTTC. The genes are TRBV10-2 and TRBJ2-5; no firm D call. Germline V lookup: CDR1 WSHSY, CDR2 SAAADI. Trimming removed 6 bases from V and 1 base from J, with 12 bases in between. The CDR3 extends over 14 amino acids.

This clonotype showed up many times. The chain links TRBV5-4 to TRBJ1-2; no reliable D call. The CDR3 length is 13 residues. Germline CDR1 SGHNT, CDR2 YYREEE (reference sequence). Trimming took 2 bases from V and 0 from J, leaving 5 bases between them. The CDR3 coding sequence is TGTGCCAGCAGCTTTGGGCCTAACTATGGCTACACCTTC. This gives the protein CASSFGPNYGYTF.

This clonotype was counted at least ten times. This chain connects TRBV9 to TRBJ2-1, with 12 bases identical to TRBD2. This CDR3 contains 14 residues. J lost 7 bases, V lost 4 bases, and 3 bases had no gene match. The germline CDR1 and CDR2 sequences are SGDLS and YYNGEE. The CDR3 DNA follows: TGTGCCAGCAGCCGGACTAGCGGGGTGAATGAGCAGTTCTTC. Its translation: CASSRTSGVNEQFF.

This clonotype has just a few counts. The missing conserved phenylalanine or tryptophan at the end of this CDR3 makes a read error likely. The V gene is TRBV12-3 or TRBV12-4, the J gene TRBJ2-1; TRBD1 aligns across 10 bases. V lost 8 bases, J lost 7 bases, and 8 bases stayed unmatched. This CDR3 is built from 14 residues. The CDR3: CASCRDRGSNEQFL. The DNA for the CDR3 is TGTGCCAGCTGCAGGGACAGGGGATCGAATGAGCAGTTCCTC.

In its sample, this clonotype was seen many times. The rearrangement uses TRBV6-5 and TRBJ2-4, with unresolved D. Germline V gene lookup returns CDR1 MNHEY and CDR2 SVGAGI. The V gene lost 2 bases and the J gene lost 0 bases, with 11 bases spanning the gap. The CDR3 contains 16 residues. CDR3 loop: CASSYGSYVAKNIQYF. The CDR3 DNA is TGTGCCAGCAGTTACGGCAGTTACGTAGCCAAAAACATTCAGTACTTC.

The sample holds many counts of this clonotype. J is TRBJ2-1 and V is TRBV7-3; TRBD2 matches at 9 bases. CDR1 SGHTA and CDR2 FQGTGA come from the germline V gene. This CDR3 region has 17 residues. The V segment lost 5 bases and the J segment 0 bases; nucleotides outside the gene matches: 8. The CDR3 region is CASSPRQRGASYNEQFF. CDR3 coding DNA: TGTGCCAGCAGCCCTCGCCAGCGGGGGGCCTCCTACAATGAGCAGTTCTTC. The full variable domain, with the rest looked up from reference TRBV7-3 and TRBJ2-1, is GAGVSQTPSNKVTEKGKYVELRCDPISGHTALYWYRQSLGQGPEFLIYFQGTGAADDSGLPNDRFFAVRPEGSVSTLKIQRTERGDSAVYLCASSPRQRGASYNEQFFGPGTRLTVL.